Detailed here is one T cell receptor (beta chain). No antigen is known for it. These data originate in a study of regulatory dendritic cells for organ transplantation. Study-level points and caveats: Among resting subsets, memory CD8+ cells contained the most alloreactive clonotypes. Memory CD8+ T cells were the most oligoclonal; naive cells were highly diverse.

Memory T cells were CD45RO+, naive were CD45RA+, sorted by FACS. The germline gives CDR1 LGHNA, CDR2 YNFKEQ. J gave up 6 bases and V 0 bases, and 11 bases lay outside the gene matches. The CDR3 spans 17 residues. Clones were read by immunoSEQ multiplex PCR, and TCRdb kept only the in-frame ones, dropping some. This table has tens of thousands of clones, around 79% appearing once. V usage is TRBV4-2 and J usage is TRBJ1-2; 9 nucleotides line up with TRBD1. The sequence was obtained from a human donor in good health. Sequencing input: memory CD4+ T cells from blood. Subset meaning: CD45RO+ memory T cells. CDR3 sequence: CASSQEVKGQGDNGYTF. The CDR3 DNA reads TGTGCCAGCAGCCAAGAAGTGAAGGGACAGGGAGACAATGGCTACACCTTC.